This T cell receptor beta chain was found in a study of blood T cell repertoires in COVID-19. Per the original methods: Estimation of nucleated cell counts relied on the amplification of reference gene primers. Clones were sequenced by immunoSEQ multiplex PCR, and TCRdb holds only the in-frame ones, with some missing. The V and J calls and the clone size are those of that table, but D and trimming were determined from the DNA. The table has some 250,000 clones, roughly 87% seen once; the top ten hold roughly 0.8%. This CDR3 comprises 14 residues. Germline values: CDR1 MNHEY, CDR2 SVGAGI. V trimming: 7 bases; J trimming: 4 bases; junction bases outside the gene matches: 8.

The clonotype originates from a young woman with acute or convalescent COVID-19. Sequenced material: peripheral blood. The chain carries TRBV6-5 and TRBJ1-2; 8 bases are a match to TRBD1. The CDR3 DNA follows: TGTGCCAGCAAACCAACAGGGGGGAGCTATGGCTACACCTTC. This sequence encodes CASKPTGGSYGYTF.